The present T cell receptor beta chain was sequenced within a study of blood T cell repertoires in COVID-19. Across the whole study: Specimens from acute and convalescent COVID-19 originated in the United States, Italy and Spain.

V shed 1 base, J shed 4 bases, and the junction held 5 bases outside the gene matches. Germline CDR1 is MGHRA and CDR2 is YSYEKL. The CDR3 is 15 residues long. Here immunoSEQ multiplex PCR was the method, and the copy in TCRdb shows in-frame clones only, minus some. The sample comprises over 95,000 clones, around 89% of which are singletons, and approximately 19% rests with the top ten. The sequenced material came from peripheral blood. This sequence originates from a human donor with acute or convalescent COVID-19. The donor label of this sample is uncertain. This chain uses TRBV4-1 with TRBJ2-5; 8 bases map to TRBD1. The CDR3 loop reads CASSQGGQGGETQYF. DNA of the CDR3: TGCGCCAGCAGCCAAGGAGGACAGGGAGGAGAGACCCAGTACTTC.